The clone carrying this T cell receptor (beta chain) was seen a few times. Its antigen is still unknown. V was shortened by 6 bases and J by 6 bases, with 17 bases between the two germline ends. The CDR3 spans 15 residues. TCR beta CDR3 regions were amplified from RNA. TCR CDR3 regions were first amplified by RT-PCR with HTBI primers. TCRdb re-analysed the multiplex PCR reads in MiXCR, keeping a single row per CDR3 protein. The repertoire consists of about 740,000 distinct CDR3 sequences, with 11% to 15% occurring once and the leading ten covering 10%. The record originates from a study of T cells in Graves' hyperthyroidism and ophthalmopathy. General study findings and limits: Prediction of ophthalmopathy progression came a median around 6 months pre-onset.

Sequencing used blood. The sequence derives from a woman aged 18-30 years with Graves' hyperthyroidism. This chain joins TRBV12-3 or TRBV12-4 and TRBJ1-4; D unresolved. CDR3 sequence: CASSRTITLYEKLFF. CDR3 nucleotide sequence: TGTGCCAGCAGCCGGACCATTACTCTCTATGAAAAACTGTTTTTT.